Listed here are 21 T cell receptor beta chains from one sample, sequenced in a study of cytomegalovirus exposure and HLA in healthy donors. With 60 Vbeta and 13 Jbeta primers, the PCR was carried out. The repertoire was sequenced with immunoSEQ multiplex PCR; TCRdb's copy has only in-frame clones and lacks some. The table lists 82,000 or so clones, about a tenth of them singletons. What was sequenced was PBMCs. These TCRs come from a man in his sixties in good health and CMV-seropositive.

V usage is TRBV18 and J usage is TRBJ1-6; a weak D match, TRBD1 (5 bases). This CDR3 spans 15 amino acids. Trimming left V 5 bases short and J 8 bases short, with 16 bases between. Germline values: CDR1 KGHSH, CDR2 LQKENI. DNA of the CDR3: TGTGCCAGCTCATCCAGAAGACAGTCTGATTCACCCCTCCACTTT. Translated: CASSSRRQSDSPLHF.

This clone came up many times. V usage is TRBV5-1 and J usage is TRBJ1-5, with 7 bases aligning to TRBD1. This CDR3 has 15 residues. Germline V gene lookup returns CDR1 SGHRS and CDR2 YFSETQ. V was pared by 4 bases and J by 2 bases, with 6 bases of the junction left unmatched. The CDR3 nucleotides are TGCGCCAGCAGCCCGACAGGGCTTGGCAATCAGCCCCAGCATTTT. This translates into CASSPTGLGNQPQHF.

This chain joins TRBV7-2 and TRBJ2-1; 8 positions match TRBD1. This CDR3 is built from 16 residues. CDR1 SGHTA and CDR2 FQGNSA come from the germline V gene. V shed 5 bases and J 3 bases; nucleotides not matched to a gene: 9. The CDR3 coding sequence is TGTGCCAGCAGCGGTTTCCAGGGGGCGATCTACAATGAGCAGTTCTTC. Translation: CASSGFQGAIYNEQFF.

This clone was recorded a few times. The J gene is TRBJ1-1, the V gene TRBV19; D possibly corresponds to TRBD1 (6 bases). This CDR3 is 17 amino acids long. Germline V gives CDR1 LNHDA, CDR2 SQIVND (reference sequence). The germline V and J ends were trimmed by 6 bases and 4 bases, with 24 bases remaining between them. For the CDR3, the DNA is TGTGCCAGTAGATTAAAGGGGGGGGGCCCGGAAAGCACTGAAGCTTTCTTT. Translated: CASRLKGGGPESTEAFF.

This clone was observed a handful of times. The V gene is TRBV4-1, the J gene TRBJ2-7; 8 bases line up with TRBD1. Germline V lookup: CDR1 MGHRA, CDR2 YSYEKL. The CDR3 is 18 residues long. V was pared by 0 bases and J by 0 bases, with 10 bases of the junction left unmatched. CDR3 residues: CASSQDPKGQDSSYEQYV. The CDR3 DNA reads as TGCGCCAGCAGCCAAGACCCCAAGGGACAGGATAGCTCCTACGAGCAGTACGTC.

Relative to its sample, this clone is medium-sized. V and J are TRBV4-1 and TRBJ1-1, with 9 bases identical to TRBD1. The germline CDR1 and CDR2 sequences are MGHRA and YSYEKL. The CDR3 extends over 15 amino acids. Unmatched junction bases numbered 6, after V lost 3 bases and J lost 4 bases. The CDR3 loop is CASSHGDREGTEAFF. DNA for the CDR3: TGCGCCAGCAGCCATGGGGACAGGGAGGGCACTGAAGCTTTCTTT.

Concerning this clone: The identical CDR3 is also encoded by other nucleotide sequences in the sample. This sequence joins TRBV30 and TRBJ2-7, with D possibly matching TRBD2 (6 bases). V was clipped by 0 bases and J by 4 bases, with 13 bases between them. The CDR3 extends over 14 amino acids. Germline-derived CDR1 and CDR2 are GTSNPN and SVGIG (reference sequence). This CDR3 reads CAWSVGSSGYEQYF. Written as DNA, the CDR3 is TGTGCCTGGAGTGTAGGAAGTAGCGGATACGAGCAGTACTTC.

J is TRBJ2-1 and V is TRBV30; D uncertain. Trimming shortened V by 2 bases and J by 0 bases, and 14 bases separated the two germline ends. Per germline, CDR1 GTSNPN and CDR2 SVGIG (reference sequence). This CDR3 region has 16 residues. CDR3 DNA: TGTGCCTGGAGTCTGAGGCGTTTTAGCTCCTACAATGAGCAGTTCTTC. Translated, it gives CAWSLRRFSSYNEQFF.

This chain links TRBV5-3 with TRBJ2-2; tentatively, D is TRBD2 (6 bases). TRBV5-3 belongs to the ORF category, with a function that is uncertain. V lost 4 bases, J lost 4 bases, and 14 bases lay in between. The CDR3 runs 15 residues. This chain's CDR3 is CARSPGSSCTGELFF. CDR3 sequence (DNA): TGTGCCAGAAGCCCCGGGAGTAGTTGCACCGGGGAGCTGTTTTTT.

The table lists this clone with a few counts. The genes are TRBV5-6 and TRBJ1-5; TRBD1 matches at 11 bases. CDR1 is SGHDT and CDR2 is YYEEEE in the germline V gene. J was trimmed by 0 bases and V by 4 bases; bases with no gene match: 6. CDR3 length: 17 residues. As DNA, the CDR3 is TGTGCCAGCAGCCTTGCTGGACAGGGGGCTAGCAATCAGCCCCAGCATTTT. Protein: CASSLAGQGASNQPQHF. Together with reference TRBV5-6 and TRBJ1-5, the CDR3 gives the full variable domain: DAGVTQSPTHLIKTRGQQVTLRCSPKSGHDTVSWYQQALGQGPQFIFQYYEEEERQRGNFPDRFSGHQFPNYSSELNVNALLLGDSALYLCASSLAGQGASNQPQHFGDGTRLSIL.

This CDR3 reads CASSVQQGNTEAFF. The CDR3 nucleotides read TGTGCCAGCAGCGTTCAACAGGGGAACACTGAAGCTTTCTTT. The V call is TRBV9, the J call TRBJ1-1, with TRBD1 as a possible D gene (6 bases). This CDR3 is built from 14 residues. Germline V lookup: CDR1 SGDLS, CDR2 YYNGEE. V lost 2 bases to trimming and J lost 1 base, with 9 bases between them.

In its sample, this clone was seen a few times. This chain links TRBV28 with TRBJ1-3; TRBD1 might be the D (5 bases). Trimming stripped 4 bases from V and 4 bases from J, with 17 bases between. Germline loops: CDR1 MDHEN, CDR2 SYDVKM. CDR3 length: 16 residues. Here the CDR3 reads CASSSPGGPSGNTIYF. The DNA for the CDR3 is TGTGCCAGCAGTTCTCCGGGGGGACCTTCCGGAAACACCATATATTTT.

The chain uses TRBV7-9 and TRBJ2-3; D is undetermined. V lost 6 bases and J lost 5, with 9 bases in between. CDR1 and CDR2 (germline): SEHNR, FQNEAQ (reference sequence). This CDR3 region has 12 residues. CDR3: CASSFSRDTQYF. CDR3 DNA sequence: TGTGCCAGCAGTTTCTCCCGAGATACGCAGTATTTT.

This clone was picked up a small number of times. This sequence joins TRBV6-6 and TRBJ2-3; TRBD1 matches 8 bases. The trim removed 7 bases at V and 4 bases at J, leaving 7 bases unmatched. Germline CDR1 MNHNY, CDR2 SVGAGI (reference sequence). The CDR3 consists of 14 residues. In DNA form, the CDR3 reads TGTGCCAGCACCGGGACAGGCCCCCCAGATACGCAGTATTTT. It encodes CASTGTGPPDTQYF.

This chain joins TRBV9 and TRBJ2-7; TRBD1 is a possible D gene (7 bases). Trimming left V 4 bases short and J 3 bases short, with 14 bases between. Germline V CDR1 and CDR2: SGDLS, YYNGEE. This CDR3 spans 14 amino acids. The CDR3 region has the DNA TGTGCCAGCAGCACCGGACAGGAGGGCTACGAGCAGTACTTC. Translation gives CASSTGQEGYEQYF.

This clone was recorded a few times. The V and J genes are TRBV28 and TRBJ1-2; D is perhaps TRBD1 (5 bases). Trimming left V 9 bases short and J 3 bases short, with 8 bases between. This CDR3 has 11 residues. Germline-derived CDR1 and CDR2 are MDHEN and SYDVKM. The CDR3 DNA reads TGTGCCAGTGACAGTTACTATGGCTACACCTTC. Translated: CASDSYYGYTF.

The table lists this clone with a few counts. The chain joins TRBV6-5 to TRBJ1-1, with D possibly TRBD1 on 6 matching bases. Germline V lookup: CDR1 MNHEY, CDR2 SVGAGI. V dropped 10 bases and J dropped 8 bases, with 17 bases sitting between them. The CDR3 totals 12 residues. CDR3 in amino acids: CATASMTGEAFF. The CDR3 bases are TGTGCCACCGCGTCAATGACAGGAGAAGCTTTCTTT.

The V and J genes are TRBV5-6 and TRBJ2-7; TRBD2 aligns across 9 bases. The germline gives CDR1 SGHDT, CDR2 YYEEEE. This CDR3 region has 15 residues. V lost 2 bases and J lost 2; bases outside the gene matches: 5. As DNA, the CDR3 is TGTGCCAGCAGCTTTGTGACTAGCGGACCCTACGAGCAGTACTTC. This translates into CASSFVTSGPYEQYF.

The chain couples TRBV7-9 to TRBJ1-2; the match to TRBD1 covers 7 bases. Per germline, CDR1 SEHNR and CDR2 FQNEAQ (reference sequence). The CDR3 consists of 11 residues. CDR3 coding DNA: TGTGGAGGGGGCGATCCCGCTATAAACACCTTC. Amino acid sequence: CGGGDPAINTF.

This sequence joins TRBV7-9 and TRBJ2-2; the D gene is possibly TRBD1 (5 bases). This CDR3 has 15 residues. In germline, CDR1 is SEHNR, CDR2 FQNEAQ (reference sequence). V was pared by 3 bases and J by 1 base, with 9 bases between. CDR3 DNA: TGTGCCAGCAGCTTGAAGACAGTGAACACCGGGGAGCTGTTTTTT. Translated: CASSLKTVNTGELFF.

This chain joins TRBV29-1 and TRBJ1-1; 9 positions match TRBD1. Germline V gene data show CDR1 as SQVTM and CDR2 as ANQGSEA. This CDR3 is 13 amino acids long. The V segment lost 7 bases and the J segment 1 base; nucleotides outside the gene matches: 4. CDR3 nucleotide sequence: TGCAGCGCCCGACAGGGGGAGAACACTGAAGCTTTCTTT. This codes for CSARQGENTEAFF.